Here is one TCR beta chain with its context. Its ends do not fully match the called genes, so a read error is possible. The data stem from a study of blood T cells in healthy people across ages. This CDR3 contains 16 residues. In germline, CDR1 is SGHAT, CDR2 FQNNGV. A J-beta primer mix and a sample-barcoded 5' primer were used in a second PCR of about 6 to 12 cycles. TCRdb reanalysed the 5' RACE reads using MiXCR and keeps one entry per CDR3 protein. The profile shows about 1 million distinct CDR3 sequences, over 35% of them singletons. The chain recombines TRBV11-2 with TRBJ2-3; TRBD2 matches 7 bases. The source is a woman aged 55 to 70 in good health. The sequenced sample was blood. Written as DNA, the CDR3 is TGTGCCAGCAGGTTAGGGCTAGCGGACTTCACAGATACGCAGTATTTT. Amino acid sequence: CASRLGLADFTDTQYF.